This TCR beta chain was documented in a study of blood T cell repertoires in COVID-19. Overall study context: The cDNA or gDNA used as material had been derived from T cells, B-cell-depleted T cells, or PBMCs.

Assay used: immunoSEQ multiplex PCR; TCRdb lists only in-frame clones, some missing. Of 150,000 to 200,000 clones listed, about three quarters are singletons. The CDR3 covers 15 residues. Germline V gene data show CDR1 as SGDLS and CDR2 as YYNGEE. Deletions cut 3 bases from V and 2 bases from J, with 14 bases between. The sequenced sample was peripheral blood. The V call is TRBV9, the J call TRBJ1-1, with D tentatively TRBD1 (5 bases). The sequence was obtained from a man between 60 and 75 years old with acute or convalescent COVID-19. CDR3 region: CASSALHQGNTEAFF. The CDR3 DNA reads as TGTGCCAGCAGCGCCCTTCATCAGGGAAACACTGAAGCTTTCTTT.